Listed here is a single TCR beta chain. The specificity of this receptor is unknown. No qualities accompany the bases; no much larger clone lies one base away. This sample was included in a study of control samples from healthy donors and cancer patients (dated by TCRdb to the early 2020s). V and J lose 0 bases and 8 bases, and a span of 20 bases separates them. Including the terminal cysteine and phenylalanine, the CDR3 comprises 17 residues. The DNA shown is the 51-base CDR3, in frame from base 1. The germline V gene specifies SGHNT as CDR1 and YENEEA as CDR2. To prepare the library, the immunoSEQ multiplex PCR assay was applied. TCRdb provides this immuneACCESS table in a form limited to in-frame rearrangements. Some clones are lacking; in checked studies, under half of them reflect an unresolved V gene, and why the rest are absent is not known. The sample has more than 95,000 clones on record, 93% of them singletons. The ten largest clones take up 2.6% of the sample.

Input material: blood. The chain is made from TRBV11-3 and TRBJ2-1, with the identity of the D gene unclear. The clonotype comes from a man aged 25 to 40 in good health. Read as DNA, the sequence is TGTGCCAGCAGCTTAGATGTGATCCCAGGAGTTAAAGATGAGCAGTTCTTC. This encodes CASSLDVIPGVKDEQFF.